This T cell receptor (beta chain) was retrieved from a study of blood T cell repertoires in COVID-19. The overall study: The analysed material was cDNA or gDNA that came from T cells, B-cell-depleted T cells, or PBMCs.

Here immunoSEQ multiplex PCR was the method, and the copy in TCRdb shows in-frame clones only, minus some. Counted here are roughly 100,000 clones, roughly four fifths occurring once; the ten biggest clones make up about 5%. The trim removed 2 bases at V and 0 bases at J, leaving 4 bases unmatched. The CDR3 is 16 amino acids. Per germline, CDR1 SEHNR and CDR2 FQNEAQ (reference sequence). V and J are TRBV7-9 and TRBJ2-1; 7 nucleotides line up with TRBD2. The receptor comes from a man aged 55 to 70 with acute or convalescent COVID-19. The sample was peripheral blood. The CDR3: CASSLPGGHSYNEQFF. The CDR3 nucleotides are TGTGCCAGCAGCTTACCGGGGGGTCACTCCTACAATGAGCAGTTCTTC.